This T cell receptor beta chain was documented in a study of blood T cells in healthy people across ages (dated by TCRdb to about 2015). The study in broad terms: Template switching captured roughly one uniquely barcoded TCR beta cDNA molecule per two T cells in model experiments. Age-related changes in TCR beta repertoire diversity were measured in the study by deep sequencing normalized with unique cDNA molecular identifiers. Four age groups were formed from the donors: young (average roughly 16 years), middle-aged (approximately 40), aged (over 55) and long-lived (less than 85). To avoid experimental bias, donors of different ages were spread randomly across the sequencing lanes. Using the same blood draw, the study looked at two additional independent replicas of 1 million unique cDNA reads for two donors, one aged 18 to 30 and the other aged 80 or older. The investigation overall reported the following: Because the CMV infection status of the donors was unknown, age-related changes in expanded clonotypes may potentially have been confounded. A strong correlation was found between observed TCR beta diversity and the percentage of naive T cells measured by flow cytometry. Since profiling was done on bulk unsorted PBMCs, naive and antigen-experienced compartments could not be conclusively compared. Observed TCR beta diversity per million T cells fell roughly linearly with age, and a significant reduction was already apparent by age about 43. Compared with the aged group, more naive CD4+ T cells, fewer expanded clones and increased TCR diversity were shown by the long-lived group, suggesting age selection. Total diversity estimates from one million sequenced T cells were considered lower bounds and underestimates.

The 39 donors, aged about 6 to 95 years, were systemically healthy Caucasian individuals from Russia. Each donor gave 8 to 10 milliliters of peripheral blood, drawn into EDTA-treated Vacutainer tubes. Ficoll-Paque density-gradient centrifugation was used to isolate PBMCs, with at least 6 million per sample. Trizol reagent was used to extract total RNA from PBMCs, with at least 5 micrograms per sample. For every donor, flow cytometry on a PBMC aliquot measured the percentage of naive CD45RAhigh/CD27high T cells. CDR1 and CDR2 are read off the germline V gene (reference sequence) as SGHKS and YYEKEE. The CDR3 spans 15 residues, from the cysteine through the phenylalanine. This entry keeps only the CDR3 DNA: 45 bases, framed from base 1. Of note for this clonotype: Its antigen target is currently unknown. Just one base apart from a much larger clone, this may be a read error.

The library was prepared using 5' RACE. Sequencer: Illumina HiSeq 2500. A second PCR of about 6 to 11 cycles was performed with a sample-barcoded 5' primer and a J-beta primer mix. Each TCR beta cDNA molecule received a unique molecular identifier from a template-switch 5' adaptor carrying 12 random nucleotides. Each sample yielded at least 2.5 million CDR3-containing paired-end reads. First-strand cDNA was synthesized from all RNA with the Mint cDNA synthesis kit, primed by a TRBC-specific oligonucleotide. All cDNA was treated with uracil-DNA glycosylase and then went through a first 18-cycle PCR with the universal primers M1SS and BC2_uni_R. Per the source publication's procedure: For normalization, 1 million high-quality reads were randomly selected from each sample, with every read carrying a distinct molecular identifier. Reads sharing molecular identifiers were discarded rather than binned into consensus sequences. CDR3 identification, clonotype clustering and error correction used MiTCR with a Q25 quality threshold and the strictest error-elimination algorithm. A nonparametric unseen species model using Euler transformation provided a lower-bound estimate of total TCR beta diversity. Starting from the raw public reads, TCRdb applied fastp trimming at Q25, assembled clones with MiXCR and retained in-frame beta chains. Rows with a matching CDR3 protein are joined into one entry that keeps the most common DNA and genes. TCRdb's processing, not the study's, gives the V and J calls here. Here the sample has more than 800,000 distinct CDR3 sequences; around 30% occur a single time. The ten most abundant clones make up about 18% of the sample.

The TCR originated in an elderly woman in good health. The rearranged segments are TRBV5-5 and TRBJ2-7, with 7 central nucleotides matching TRBD1. Sequencing was done on a sample of blood. The sequenced DNA is TGTGCCAACAGCTTGGTAACAGGGGAGTGGGGAGAGCAGTACTTC. This is translated as CANSLVTGEWGEQYF.